A selection of T cell receptor beta chains follows, all from one sample in a study of CD8+ T cells in alopecia areata. TCRdb's copy holds only in-frame clones and misses some; the assay was immunoSEQ multiplex PCR. This sample carries approximately 180,000 clones, roughly 60% of them seen once, and the ten largest clones take approximately 1.7%. The sample was CD4+ T cells sorted from blood, taken at week 0. Receptors originate from a human donor with alopecia areata. Each CDR3 is given with its conserved first and last residue. D genes are given only for firm matches. A clone size is listed for some rows: how often the clone was seen (once, few, many), or a class if it is expanded.

d_call	clone_size	j_call	v_call	cdr3_nt	cdr3_aa
NA	NA	TRBJ2-2	TRBV7-2	TGTGCCAGCAGCTTAGACACAAACACCGGGGAGCTGTTTTTT	CASSLDTNTGELFF
TRBD1	NA	TRBJ1-5	TRBV29-1	TGCAGCGGGAAGACAGGGCAGGATCAGCCCCAGCATTTT	CSGKTGQDQPQHF
TRBD2	once	TRBJ2-7	TRBV6-5	TGTGCCAGCAGAAGGACTAGCGGGGGCCACTACGAGCAGTACTTC	CASRRTSGGHYEQYF
NA	few	TRBJ1-2	TRBV29-1	TGCAGCGTTGGCCACCGGCAGAATTATGGCTACACCTTC	CSVGHRQNYGYTF
NA	NA	TRBJ1-3	TRBV29-1	TGCAGCGTTGGAGGGGGGAGTTCCTCTGGAAACACCATATATTTT	CSVGGGSSSGNTIYF
NA	few	TRBJ1-6	TRBV7-2	TGTGCCAGCAGCTACGAGGCCCCTAATTCACCCCTCCACTTT	CASSYEAPNSPLHF
NA	NA	TRBJ1-1	TRBV29-1	TGCAGCGCCCTACAGGGTGTCACTGAAGCTTTCTTT	CSALQGVTEAFF
NA	NA	TRBJ1-4	TRBV6-5	TGTGCCAGCAGCCTAGAAGCAACTAATGAAAAACTGTTTTTT	CASSLEATNEKLFF
NA	few	TRBJ1-2	TRBV19	TGTGCCAGTAAGGACCTCTATGGCTACACCTTC	CASKDLYGYTF
TRBD2	NA	TRBJ2-3	TRBV30	TGTGCCTGGGGGACTAGCGGGAGCACAGATACGCAGTATTTT	CAWGTSGSTDTQYF
NA	NA	TRBJ2-3	TRBV11-2	TGTGCCAGCAGCCCCTTATCTACGTCCGCCGATACGCAGTATTTT	CASSPLSTSADTQYF
TRBD1	NA	TRBJ1-6	TRBV2	TGTGCCAGCATGGGACAGGATAATTCACCCCTCCACTTT	CASMGQDNSPLHF
NA	NA	TRBJ2-3	TRBV29-1	TGCAGCGTCCACTCTCCCTTCGCAGATACGCAGTATTTT	CSVHSPFADTQYF
TRBD1	few	TRBJ1-1	TRBV10-3	TGTGCCATCAGTGAGTCGACAGGGAGCACTGAAGCTTTCTTT	CAISESTGSTEAFF
NA	NA	TRBJ1-6	TRBV11-2	TGTGCCAGCAGCTTAGTACCTGCGGCGAATTCACCCCTCCACTTT	CASSLVPAANSPLHF
NA	NA	TRBJ2-1	TRBV29-1	TGCAGCGTCGTCGAGGGGTATGAGCAGTTCTTC	CSVVEGYEQFF
TRBD1	NA	TRBJ2-7	TRBV29-1	TGCAGCGTTGAAGTGGGGACAGGGGATGGCCCCGTCGGGTCCTACGAGCAGTACTTC	CSVEVGTGDGPVGSYEQYF
NA	NA	TRBJ2-3	TRBV15	TGTGCCACCAGCAGAGGGTTTGGGGTCACAGATACGCAGTATTTT	CATSRGFGVTDTQYF
NA	NA	TRBJ2-3	TRBV30	TGTGCCTGGAGTGCGGGGGTGCCAGATACGCAGTATTTT	CAWSAGVPDTQYF
NA	NA	TRBJ1-2	TRBV28	TGTGCCAGCAGTTTGGGCCGGGACTATGGCTACACCTTC	CASSLGRDYGYTF
TRBD1	NA	TRBJ1-2	TRBV27	TGTGCCAGCAGTCCGGCCGGGACAGACTATGGCTACACCTTC	CASSPAGTDYGYTF
NA	NA	TRBJ1-4	TRBV30	TGTGCCTGCAAACAAACCGTGGAGGGTGAAAAACTGTTTTTT	CACKQTVEGEKLFF
NA	NA	TRBJ1-2	TRBV29-1	TGCAGCGTTGTAGTTTCCGCGTCGATGTCCTATGGCTACACCTTC	CSVVVSASMSYGYTF
TRBD2	few	TRBJ2-3	TRBV7-2	TGTGCCAGCAGCCGGGGGGGTAGTGCAGATACGCAGTATTTT	CASSRGGSADTQYF
NA	few	TRBJ1-1	TRBV29-1	TGCAGCGTTGTGGCCGTACTTTGGGGGCAAGCTTTCTTT	CSVVAVLWGQAFF
TRBD2	once	TRBJ2-1	TRBV29-1	TGCAGCACCCGAGGACTAGCGGGCTCCTACAATGAGCAGTTCTTC	CSTRGLAGSYNEQFF
NA	NA	TRBJ1-2	TRBV5-6	TGTGCCAGCAGCTTGGCGTCGCCGGGCGGCTACACCTTC	CASSLASPGGYTF
NA	NA	TRBJ2-3	TRBV7-2	TGTGCCAGCAGCCGGGATCAAGCTTCAGATACGCAGTATTTT	CASSRDQASDTQYF
NA	once	TRBJ2-5	TRBV27	TGTGCCAGCAGTCCCCGATCCAGCGGACAAGAGACCCAGTACTTC	CASSPRSSGQETQYF
NA	NA	TRBJ1-1	TRBV9	TGTGCCAGCAGCGTAGACCCCTCACAGGGTTTGAACACTGAAGCTTTCTTT	CASSVDPSQGLNTEAFF
NA	NA	TRBJ2-5	TRBV4-3	TGCGCCAGCAGCCAGGGAATTTCTAGCCGCGGAGAGACCCAGTACTTC	CASSQGISSRGETQYF
TRBD1	NA	TRBJ1-1	TRBV29-1	TGCAGCGTTGTCGGGACAGAAGCTGAAGCTTTCTTT	CSVVGTEAEAFF
NA	NA	TRBJ2-1	TRBV30	TGTGCCTGGAGAGACAGGTCCTCCTACAATGAGCAGTTCTTC	CAWRDRSSYNEQFF
NA	NA	TRBJ2-5	TRBV7-3	TGTGCCAGCAGCTTAAGCCCACAAGAGACCCAGTACTTC	CASSLSPQETQYF
NA	NA	TRBJ2-1	TRBV29-1	TGCAGCGTTGATCTTGTTTCAGGGGATGAGCAGTTCTTC	CSVDLVSGDEQFF
TRBD2	NA	TRBJ2-1	TRBV5-1	TGCGCCAGCAGCTTGGGACCGGGGAGGGACAATGAGCAGTTCTTC	CASSLGPGRDNEQFF
NA	NA	TRBJ2-4	TRBV19	TGTGCCAGTAGTGGAGCGGTCGGCATTCAGTACTTC	CASSGAVGIQYF